This TCR beta chain was observed in a study of OX40 agonist ivuxolimab in advanced cancers. Study-wide results and limits: CD4+ and CD8+ blood T cells expanded clonally by week 6 at 0.1 to 3.0 mg/kg.

The protocol was immunoSEQ multiplex PCR, while the TCRdb copy is restricted to in-frame clones and leaves out a portion. Of some 60,000 clones listed, 85% to 90% are singletons. In regard to this clone: No antigen is known for it.

CDR1 and CDR2 from the germline V gene are MGHRA and YSYEKL. The CDR3 is made up of 14 amino acids. Trimming cost V 1 base and J 6 bases, with 11 bases left between them. This clonotype originated in an adult with an advanced solid tumor such as melanoma, head and neck, liver or kidney cancer. The chain has TRBV4-1 and TRBJ2-3; possible D gene TRBD2, 6 bases. This specimen consisted of CD4+ or CD8+ T cells sorted from blood, obtained in a trial of the OX40 agonist ivuxolimab. The CDR3 DNA reads as TGCGCCAGCAGCCAAGTAGTCGGGAGCGATACGCAGTATTTT. Its protein product is CASSQVVGSDTQYF.